This T cell receptor (beta chain) was sequenced for a study of Ad26.COV2.S vaccination and SARS-CoV-2 variants. Points from the study as a whole: Spike-specific TCR breadth ran higher among vaccine recipients than placebo recipients.

Produced via immunoSEQ multiplex PCR; TCRdb's table is partial and in-frame only. Here the sample spans some 350,000 clones, roughly nine tenths being singletons. Per germline, CDR1 SNHLY and CDR2 FYNNEI. The CDR3 is made up of 11 amino acids. V was clipped by 3 bases and J by 4 bases, with 4 bases between them. As concerns this clone: The antigen is unknown.

This TCR was sampled from a human donor who had recovered from COVID-19. Specimen: peripheral blood, collected after recovery from COVID-19. The chain has TRBV2 and TRBJ2-7; D is undetermined. In DNA form, the CDR3 reads TGTGCCAGCAGTGAGAGGTACGAGCAGTACTTC. It translates to CASSERYEQYF.